This T cell receptor (beta chain) was identified during a study of T cells in Graves' hyperthyroidism and ophthalmopathy. Study-level points and caveats: Most expanded thyroid clonotypes above 0.001 also appeared in blood.

Amplification of TCR beta CDR3 regions used RNA as the template. Primed by the HTBI set, a first-round RT-PCR was run on the TCR CDR3. TCRdb fed the multiplex PCR reads into MiXCR, producing one record per CDR3 protein. The profile shows 490,000 or so distinct CDR3 sequences, around 43% of them singletons. The V gene's germline CDR1 is ENHRY and CDR2 SYGVKD. V trimming: 11 bases; J trimming: 0 bases; junction bases outside the gene matches: 10. The CDR3 is 14 amino acids. This clonotype has only a few counts. The antigen is undetermined. Source material: peripheral blood or thyroid tissue (not recorded which). The receptor was derived from an adult woman with Graves' disease, either hyperthyroidism or ophthalmopathy (not recorded which). The V gene is TRBV10-3, the J gene TRBJ2-7, with TRBD2 matching 7 bases. CDR3 sequence (DNA): TGTGCCCATTCCCAGGGCGGGAGCTCCTACGAGCAGTACTTC. As protein: CAHSQGGSSYEQYF.